This T cell receptor (beta chain) was documented in a study of cytomegalovirus exposure and HLA in healthy donors. A multiplex PCR was run with 60 Vbeta primers and 13 Jbeta primers. TCRdb keeps only in-frame clones here, not all; method: immunoSEQ multiplex PCR. Of 200,000 to 250,000 clones in the sample, 70% to 85% were seen once. Looked up from germline, CDR1 is SGDLS and CDR2 is YYNGEE. Germline trimming cut 6 bases from V and 2 bases from J; bases unmatched to any gene: 5. The CDR3 has 15 amino acids. Sequencing was performed on PBMCs. The chain links TRBV9 to TRBJ2-2; 9 nucleotides match TRBD2. The receptor was derived from a woman in her sixties in good health and CMV-seropositive. The CDR3 coding sequence is TGTGCCAGCACCCGGACTAGCGCTAACACCGGGGAGCTGTTTTTT. It is translated as CASTRTSANTGELFF.